This T cell receptor (beta chain) was identified during a study of T cell repertoires in cytomegalovirus infection. Turning to the study itself: Recently identified HLA-C-restricted CMV epitopes were among the peptides used. Carrying CMV and the relevant HLA type showed in public TCR beta signatures.

Study-level points and caveats: Summed frequency of shared TCR beta families picked out CMV carriers who also had the relevant HLA. Clonotype analysis showed dominance of the ex vivo response by HLA-C-restricted CMV-specific TCR beta clonotypes.

TCRdb reprocessed the reads with MiXCR, giving one entry per CDR3 protein. The table lists about 310,000 distinct CDR3 sequences, roughly 25% of them singletons. There are 12 residues in the CDR3. With V trimmed by 4 bases and J by 15 bases, 7 bases remained unmatched. CDR1 and CDR2 from the germline V gene are MDHEN and SYDVKM. With regard to this clonotype: What it binds is not known.

The chain uses TRBV28 and TRBJ2-2, with 8 bases lining up with TRBD2. The receptor was derived from a human donor in good health (CMV status not recorded). Some clones in this sample may be carry-over from other donors' samples. The material sequenced was cultured PBMCs, taken from culture after CMV antigen stimulation. The CDR3 DNA reads as TGTGCCAGCAGTTGGGGACTAGACTTGTTGTTTTTT. Protein: CASSWGLDLLFF.